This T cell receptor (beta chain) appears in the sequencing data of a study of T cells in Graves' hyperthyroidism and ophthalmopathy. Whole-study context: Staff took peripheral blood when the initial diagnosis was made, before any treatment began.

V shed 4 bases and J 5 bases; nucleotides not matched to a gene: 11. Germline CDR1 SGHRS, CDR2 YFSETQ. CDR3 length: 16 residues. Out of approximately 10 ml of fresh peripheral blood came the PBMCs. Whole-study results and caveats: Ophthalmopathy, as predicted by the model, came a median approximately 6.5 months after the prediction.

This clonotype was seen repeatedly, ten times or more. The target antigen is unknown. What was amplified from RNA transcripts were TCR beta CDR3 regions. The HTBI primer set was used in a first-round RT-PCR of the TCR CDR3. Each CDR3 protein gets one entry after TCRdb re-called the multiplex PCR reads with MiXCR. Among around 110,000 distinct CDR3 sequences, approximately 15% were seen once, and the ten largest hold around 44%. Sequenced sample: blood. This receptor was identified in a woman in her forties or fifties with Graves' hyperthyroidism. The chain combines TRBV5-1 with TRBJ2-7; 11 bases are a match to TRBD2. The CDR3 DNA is TGCGCCAGCAGCGGATTAGCGGGAGGGCTCCGGAACGAGCAGTACTTC. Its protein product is CASSGLAGGLRNEQYF. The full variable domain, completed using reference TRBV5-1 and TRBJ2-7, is KAGVTQTPRYLIKTRGQQVTLSCSPISGHRSVSWYQQTPGQGLQFLFEYFSETQRNKGNFPGRFSGRQFSNSRSEMNVSTLELGDSALYLCASSGLAGGLRNEQYFGPGTRLTVT.